Below, 18 T cell receptor beta chains from the same sample are listed, as sequenced in a study of T cells expressing NK-cell markers. TCRdb reanalyzed the 5' RACE reads, giving one entry per CDR3 protein sequence and no DNA. In all, the sample yields a few hundred thousand distinct CDR3 sequences. The source material was blood T cells: a sorted CD56 or NKG2C T cell subset, CD4+ or CD8+ T cells, or bulk PBMC T cells (not recorded which). The receptors come from a woman aged 45-60 years in good health.

V is TRBV29-1 and J is TRBJ2-1; no DNA is available, so the TRBD1 call from TCRdb remains unchecked. The CDR3 is made up of 17 amino acids. Germline V CDR1 and CDR2: SQVTM, ANQGSEA. The CDR3 sequence: CSVGVPGGAGSLGGQFF.

The CDR3 region is CATHQLAGVCEQYF. The chain uses TRBV21-1 and TRBJ2-7; no DNA is available, so the TRBD2 call from TCRdb remains unchecked. TRBV21-1 is listed as a pseudogene. There are 14 residues in the CDR3.

The CDR3 is CASSLSLAGSSNEQFF. J is TRBJ2-1 and V is TRBV7-6; checking the TCRdb D call of TRBD2 is not possible without DNA. The CDR3 totals 16 residues. The V gene's germline CDR1 is SGHVS and CDR2 FNYEAQ.

The chain is built from TRBV4-1 and TRBJ1-6; the D call from TCRdb, TRBD1, cannot be confirmed without DNA. Germline-derived CDR1 and CDR2 are MGHRA and YSYEKL. The CDR3 has 14 amino acids. The CDR3 protein is CASSRQGDNSPLHF.

V is TRBV20-1 and J is TRBJ1-2. The V gene's germline CDR1 is DFQATT and CDR2 SNEGSKA (reference sequence). CDR3 length: 12 residues. CDR3 amino acids: CSARGASLGYTF.

The V gene is TRBV12-3 or TRBV12-4, the J gene TRBJ2-5; TCRdb's D call, TRBD1, is unchecked because there is no DNA. The CDR3 is made up of 12 amino acids. CDR3 sequence: CASSGTTKTQYF.

V and J are TRBV7-6 and TRBJ2-6; no DNA is available, so the TRBD1 call from TCRdb remains unchecked. Looked up from germline, CDR1 is SGHVS and CDR2 is FNYEAQ. This CDR3 region has 16 residues. This chain's CDR3 is CASSLKGASGANVLTF.

The chain uses TRBV11-2 and TRBJ2-1; TCRdb proposes TRBD2, but this gene call is untestable without DNA. This CDR3 spans 19 amino acids. Germline V lookup: CDR1 SGHAT, CDR2 FQNNGV. Here the CDR3 reads CASSLGTSVRILSYNEQFF.

The chain joins TRBV5-1 to TRBJ1-3. Looked up from germline, CDR1 is SGHRS and CDR2 is YFSETQ. This CDR3 region has 13 residues. CDR3 sequence reads: CASSAEAGNTIYF.

This chain uses TRBV5-1 with TRBJ2-2; TCRdb selects TRBD2, and the lack of DNA leaves this call unchecked. The CDR3 is 18 residues long. Germline V gene data show CDR1 as SGHRS and CDR2 as YFSETQ. CDR3 sequence: CASSSPRRREGRTGELFF.

The chain is built from TRBV20-1 and TRBJ1-5; TCRdb selects TRBD1, and the lack of DNA leaves this call unchecked. In germline, CDR1 is DFQATT, CDR2 SNEGSKA (reference sequence). The CDR3 has 16 residues. The CDR3 reads CSARDGQGGGNQPQHF.

The chain carries TRBV27 and TRBJ2-3; the D call from TCRdb, TRBD2, cannot be confirmed without DNA. Germline V gene sequence: CDR1 MNHEY, CDR2 SMNVEV (reference sequence). This CDR3 is built from 16 residues. The CDR3: CASSLPRGGGVYTQYF.

The rearrangement joins TRBV10-3 to TRBJ1-4. The germline gives CDR1 ENHRY, CDR2 SYGVKD. The CDR3 is 12 residues long. The chain's CDR3 is CAISEEAEKLFF.

The gene calls are TRBV18 and TRBJ2-5; TCRdb outputs TRBD1, but without DNA this stays unchecked. CDR3 length equals 16 residues. Looked up from germline, CDR1 is KGHSH and CDR2 is LQKENI. CDR3 sequence: CASSPSTGVLRETQYF.

The chain uses TRBV19 and TRBJ2-1; the D call of TRBD2 rests on TCRdb alone, since no DNA is present to check it. Germline-derived CDR1 and CDR2 are LNHDA and SQIVND (reference sequence). This CDR3 spans 14 amino acids. CDR3 amino acids: CASQAGWSYNEQFF.

The V and J genes are TRBV12-3 or TRBV12-4 and TRBJ1-1. The CDR3 extends over 13 amino acids. The CDR3 sequence is CASSSLLDTEAFF.

The CDR3 loop reads CASSQVRQGRRTNEKLFF. The rearrangement joins TRBV4-1 to TRBJ1-4; lacking DNA, the TRBD1 call made by TCRdb goes unchecked. The CDR3 length is 18 residues. The germline gives CDR1 MGHRA, CDR2 YSYEKL.

V and J are TRBV24-1 and TRBJ1-6; TCRdb reports TRBD1, a call that lacks DNA to check it against. From germline, CDR1 is KGHDR and CDR2 SFDVKD. The CDR3 contains 14 residues. CDR3: CATSAGTGNSPLHF.